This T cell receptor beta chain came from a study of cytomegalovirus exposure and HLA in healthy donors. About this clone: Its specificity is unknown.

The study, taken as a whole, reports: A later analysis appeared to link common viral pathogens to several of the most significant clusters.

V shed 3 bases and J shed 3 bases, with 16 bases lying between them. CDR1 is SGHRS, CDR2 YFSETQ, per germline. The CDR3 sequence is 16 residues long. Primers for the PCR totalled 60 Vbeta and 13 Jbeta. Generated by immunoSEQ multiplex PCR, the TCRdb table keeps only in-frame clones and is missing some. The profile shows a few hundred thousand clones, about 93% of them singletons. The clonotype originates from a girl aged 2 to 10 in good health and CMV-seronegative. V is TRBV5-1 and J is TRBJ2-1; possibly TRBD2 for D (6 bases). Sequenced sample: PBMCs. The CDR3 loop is CASSSTGESFYNEQFF. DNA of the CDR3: TGCGCCAGCAGCTCGACGGGGGAGAGCTTCTACAATGAGCAGTTCTTC.